This record concerns one TCR beta chain sequence. This sample stems from a study of blood T cell repertoires in COVID-19. About the research overall: The cDNA or gDNA used as material had been derived from T cells, B-cell-depleted T cells, or PBMCs.

Seattle patient enrollment occurred during active infection, with longitudinal follow-up thereafter. The germline V gene encodes CDR1 SGHTS and CDR2 YDEGEE. Trimming shortened V by 3 bases and J by 4 bases, and 12 bases separated the two germline ends. The CDR3 runs to 14 residues. The protocol was immunoSEQ multiplex PCR, while the TCRdb copy is restricted to in-frame clones and leaves out a portion. The sample contains 150,000 to 200,000 clones, roughly 81% of which appear only once. The sample comprised peripheral blood. This chain uses TRBV5-8 with TRBJ2-3; the D gene is possibly TRBD1 (5 bases). The clonotype originates from a woman in her forties with COVID-19, enrolled during active disease. The CDR3 bases are TGTGCCAGCAGCTCAGGGTTGTTCCCAGATACGCAGTATTTT. Amino acid sequence: CASSSGLFPDTQYF. The entire variable domain, with the rest obtained from reference TRBV5-8 and TRBJ2-3, is as follows: EAGVTQSPTHLIKTRGQQATLRCSPISGHTSVYWYQQALGLGLQFLLWYDEGEERNRGNFPPRFSGRQFPNYSSELNVNALELEDSALYLCASSSGLFPDTQYFGPGTRLTVL.